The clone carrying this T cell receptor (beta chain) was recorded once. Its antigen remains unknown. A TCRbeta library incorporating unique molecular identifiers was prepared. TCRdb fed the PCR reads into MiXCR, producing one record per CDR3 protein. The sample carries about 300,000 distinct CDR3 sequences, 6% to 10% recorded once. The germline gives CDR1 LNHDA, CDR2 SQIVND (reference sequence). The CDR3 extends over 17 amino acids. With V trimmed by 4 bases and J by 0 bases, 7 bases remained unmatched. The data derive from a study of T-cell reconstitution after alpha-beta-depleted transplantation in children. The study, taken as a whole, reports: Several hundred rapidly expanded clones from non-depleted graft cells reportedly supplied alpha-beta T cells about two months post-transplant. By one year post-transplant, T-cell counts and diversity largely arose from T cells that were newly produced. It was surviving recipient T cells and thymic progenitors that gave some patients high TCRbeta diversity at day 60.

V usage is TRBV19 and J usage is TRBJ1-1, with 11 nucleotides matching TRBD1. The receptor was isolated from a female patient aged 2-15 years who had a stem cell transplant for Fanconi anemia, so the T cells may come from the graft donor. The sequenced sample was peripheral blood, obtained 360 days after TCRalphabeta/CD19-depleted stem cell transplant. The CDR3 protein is CASSRPGQGAMNTEAFF. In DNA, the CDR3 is TGTGCCAGTAGTAGGCCTGGACAGGGGGCTATGAACACTGAAGCTTTCTTT.